This T cell receptor beta chain was sequenced during a study of control samples from healthy donors and cancer patients. The CDR3 has 15 residues. Germline CDR1 reads MNHEY; CDR2 reads SMNVEV (reference sequence). V was clipped by 6 bases and J by 2 bases; unmatched bases: 10. Measured with immunoSEQ multiplex PCR; TCRdb has only the in-frame clones, and not every one. Here the sample spans about 170,000 clones, about 90% being singletons. The chain joins TRBV27 to TRBJ2-7, with 7 bases that match TRBD1. The source material was blood. The clonotype was recovered from a woman in her twenties or thirties in good health. For the CDR3, the DNA is TGTGCCAGCAGGGGAACAGGGGACCTGGCCTACGAGCAGTACTTC. Amino acids: CASRGTGDLAYEQYF.